This T cell receptor (beta chain) derives from a study of cytomegalovirus exposure and HLA in healthy donors. Germline trimming cut 3 bases from V and 7 bases from J; bases unmatched to any gene: 5. The CDR3 is 15 amino acids. Looked up from germline, CDR1 is SGHNT and CDR2 is YENEEA. A remark on this clone: The antigen remains undetermined.

Researchers ran the PCR with 60 Vbeta and 13 Jbeta primers. Assay used: immunoSEQ multiplex PCR; TCRdb lists only in-frame clones, some missing. The table has more than 150,000 clones, less than 90% seen once. The study, taken as a whole, reports: The classifier was said to identify cytomegalovirus status with high specificity and sensitivity. A list of around 160 TCR beta chains associated with cytomegalovirus was given. Researchers reported that a few CMV-associated chains were confirmed in vitro as CMV antigen-specific.

Sample: PBMCs. The V call is TRBV11-3, the J call TRBJ2-1; 11 bases are a match to TRBD1. The receptor comes from a boy aged 2 to 10 in good health and CMV-seronegative. Written as DNA, the CDR3 is TGTGCCAGCAGCTTGGCCGGGACAGGGGGGAATGAGCAGTTCTTC. Translation gives CASSLAGTGGNEQFF.